These 6 T cell receptor beta chains were sequenced from one sample in a study of early stage breast cancer tumors. Some clones are missing from TCRdb's copy, which holds only in-frame ones; the method was immunoSEQ multiplex PCR. The sample lists over 45,000 clones, approximately 80% occurring once. Material for sequencing was blood. These receptors were taken from a person aged 45 to 59 with breast cancer.

V and J are TRBV6-5 and TRBJ1-3; maybe TRBD1 (5 bases). The CDR3 contains 15 residues. In germline, CDR1 is MNHEY, CDR2 SVGAGI. V was pared by 6 bases and J by 1 base, with 13 bases between. CDR3 sequence: CASSPIGGSGNTIYF. CDR3 nucleotide sequence: TGTGCCAGCAGCCCCATCGGGGGATCTGGAAACACCATATATTTT.

J is TRBJ2-5 and V is TRBV4-3; 8 nucleotides align to TRBD1. The germline V gene has CDR1 LGHNA and CDR2 YSLEER. V dropped 4 bases and J dropped 2; count of bases not matched to a gene: 12. The CDR3 consists of 17 residues. CDR3 sequence: CASSRSHLNRGQETQYF. CDR3 in DNA: TGCGCCAGCAGCCGAAGCCATTTGAACAGGGGGCAAGAGACCCAGTACTTC.

The V gene is TRBV29-1, the J gene TRBJ1-4, with D perhaps matching TRBD1 (5 bases). This CDR3 is 15 amino acids long. Trimming took off 1 base at V and 4 bases at J, with 13 bases between the two ends. The V gene's germline CDR1 is SQVTM and CDR2 ANQGSEA. The CDR3 region has the DNA TGCAGCGTTGAAGGGTTCCCGGGGGGTAATGAAAAACTGTTTTTT. It specifies CSVEGFPGGNEKLFF.

V usage is TRBV7-2 and J usage is TRBJ2-5; TRBD2 matches 14 bases. The V and J ends lost 2 bases and 5 bases, in that order; junction bases with no gene match: 7. CDR1 and CDR2 from the germline V gene are SGHTA and FQGNSA. This CDR3 is 17 amino acids long. CDR3 sequence (DNA): TGTGCCAGCAGCTTATCTCGACTAGCGGGGGGGCTGGAGACCCAGTACTTC. Translating it yields CASSLSRLAGGLETQYF.

The V call is TRBV7-2, the J call TRBJ1-1, with TRBD1 matching over 7 bases. Germline CDR1 is SGHTA and CDR2 is FQGNSA. The V and J ends lost 5 bases and 2 bases, in that order; junction bases with no gene match: 11. The CDR3 contains 16 residues. The CDR3 loop reads CASSSRPSGGNTEAFF. CDR3 coding DNA: TGTGCCAGCAGCAGCAGACCGTCAGGGGGTAACACTGAAGCTTTCTTT.

The chain has TRBV7-3 and TRBJ2-2; D not resolved. This CDR3 has 13 residues. Per the germline V gene, CDR1 is SGHTA and CDR2 is FQGTGA. The germline V and J ends were trimmed by 2 bases and 6 bases, with 7 bases remaining between them. The CDR3 bases are TGTGCCAGCAGCTTAGAGGAGTCCGGGGAGCTGTTTTTT. Its protein is CASSLEESGELFF.